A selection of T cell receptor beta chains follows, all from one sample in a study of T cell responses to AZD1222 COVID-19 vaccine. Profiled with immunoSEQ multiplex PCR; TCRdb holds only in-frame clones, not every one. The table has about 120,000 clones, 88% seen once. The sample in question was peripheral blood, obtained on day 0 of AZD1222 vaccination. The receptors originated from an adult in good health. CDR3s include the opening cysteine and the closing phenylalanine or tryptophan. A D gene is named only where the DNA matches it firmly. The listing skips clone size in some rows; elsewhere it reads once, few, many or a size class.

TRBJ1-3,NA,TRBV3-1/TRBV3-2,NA,TGTGCCAGCAGCCAAATGTACGGGGGACACTCTGGAAACACCATATATTTT,CASSQMYGGHSGNTIYF
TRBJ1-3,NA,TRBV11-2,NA,TGTGCCAGCAGCTCCCAGAGCTCTGGAAACACCATATATTTT,CASSSQSSGNTIYF
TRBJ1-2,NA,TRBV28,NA,TGTGCCAGCAGGCGACAGATTTATGGCTACACCTTC,CASRRQIYGYTF
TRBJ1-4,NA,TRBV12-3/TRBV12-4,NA,TGTGCCAGCAGATCTGTCGTCGGGGGTCTGTTTTTT,CASRSVVGGLFF
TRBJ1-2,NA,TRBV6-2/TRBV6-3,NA,TGTGCCAGCAGTTACCTCGGGGAGGGCTATGGCTACACCTTC,CASSYLGEGYGYTF
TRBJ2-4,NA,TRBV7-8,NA,TGTGCCAGCAGCTTAGCCGGGCCGCTCACCAAAAACATTCAGTACTTC,CASSLAGPLTKNIQYF
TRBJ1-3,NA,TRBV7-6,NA,TGTGCCAGCAGCCTTTCCCCGGGGTCCAAGAACTCTGGAAACACCATATATTTT,CASSLSPGSKNSGNTIYF
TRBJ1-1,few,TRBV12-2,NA,TGTGCAAGTCGCTTAAGGGATACAGGGGGGAGGAACACTGAAGCTTTCTTT,CASRLRDTGGRNTEAFF
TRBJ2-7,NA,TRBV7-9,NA,TGTGCCAGCAGGGGACCGAGCTCCTACGAGCAGTACTTC,CASRGPSSYEQYF
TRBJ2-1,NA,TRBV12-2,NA,TGTGCAAGTCGCTTAGGACTGGTATTTTTGTACAATGAGCAGTTCTTC,CASRLGLVFLYNEQFF
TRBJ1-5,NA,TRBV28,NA,TGTGCCAGCAGCGTCGCGGGGGCATTAATCCAGCCCCAGCATTTT,CASSVAGALIQPQHF
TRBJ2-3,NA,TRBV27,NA,TGTGCCAGCAGTTTATCGGGGGGTGAGGCAGATACGCAGTATTTT,CASSLSGGEADTQYF
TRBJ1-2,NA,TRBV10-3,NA,TGTGCCATCAGTGGACAGGTTACTTGGGGCTACACCTTC,CAISGQVTWGYTF
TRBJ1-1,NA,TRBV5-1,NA,TGCGCCAGCAGCTTGGGGCAGGGGAGCGGCTCAACTGAAGCTTTCTTT,CASSLGQGSGSTEAFF
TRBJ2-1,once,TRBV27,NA,TGTGCCAGCAGCGGGTCCTACAATGAGCAGTTCTTC,CASSGSYNEQFF
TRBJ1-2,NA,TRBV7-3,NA,TGTGCCAGCAGCTTTTCCTCGACGGATGGCTACACCTTC,CASSFSSTDGYTF
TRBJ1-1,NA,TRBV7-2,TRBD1,TGTGCCAGCAGCTTAGACAGGGGTCCCGTGCCCCTTTTC,CASSLDRGPVPLF
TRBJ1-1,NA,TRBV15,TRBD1,TGTGCCACCAGCAGAGCACTGACAGGGGGGATAGGTTTTGGCACTGAAGCTTTCTTT,CATSRALTGGIGFGTEAFF
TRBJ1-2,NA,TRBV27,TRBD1,TGTGCCAGCAGTTCACAGGGGGGCGGCTACACCTTC,CASSSQGGGYTF
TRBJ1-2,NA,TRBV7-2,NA,TGTGCCAGCAGCACACAGGGTTTGGTCGGCTACACCTTC,CASSTQGLVGYTF
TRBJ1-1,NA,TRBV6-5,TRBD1,TGTGCCAGCGGGACAGTCATGAACACTGAAGCTTTCTTT,CASGTVMNTEAFF
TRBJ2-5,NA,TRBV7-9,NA,TGTGCCAGCAGCTTGGGTCCGTCAGGGGATAGGCAAGAGACCCAGTACTTC,CASSLGPSGDRQETQYF
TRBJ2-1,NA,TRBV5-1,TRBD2,TGCGCCAGCAGCTTGGGCAATAGCGGGAGCTCCGTCAATGAGCAGTTCTTC,CASSLGNSGSSVNEQFF
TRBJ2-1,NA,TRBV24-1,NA,TGTGCCACCAGTGATTCTAAAGGGCAGGGTCCCTACAATGAGCAGTTCTTC,CATSDSKGQGPYNEQFF
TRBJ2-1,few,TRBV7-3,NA,TGTGCCAGCAGCCTCCCCGGGTCCCACGGAGCGGCCAATGAGCAGTTCTTC,CASSLPGSHGAANEQFF
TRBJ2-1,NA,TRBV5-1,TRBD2,TGCGCCAGCAGCCGTGGGACTAGCGGGAGTTACAATGAGCAGTTCTTC,CASSRGTSGSYNEQFF
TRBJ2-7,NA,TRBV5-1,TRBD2,TGCGCCAGCAGCGCCGGGACTAGCGTTAGGAGCTCCTACGAGCAGTACTTC,CASSAGTSVRSSYEQYF
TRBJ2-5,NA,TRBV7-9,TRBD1,TGTGCCAGCAGCTTAGGGACAGGGGATTCCCAAGAGACCCAGTACTTC,CASSLGTGDSQETQYF
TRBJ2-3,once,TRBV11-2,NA,TGTGCCAGCAGCTTAGTGGGGGTGAAACCCACAGATACGCAGTATTTT,CASSLVGVKPTDTQYF
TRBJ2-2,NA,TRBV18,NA,TGTGCCAGCTCACCACGGGGATACACCGGGGAGCTGTTTTTT,CASSPRGYTGELFF
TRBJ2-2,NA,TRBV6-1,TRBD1,TGTGCCAGCAGTGTGCGACAGGGAAGGTTGGCCGGGGAGCTGTTTTTT,CASSVRQGRLAGELFF
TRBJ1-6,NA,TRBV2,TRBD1,TGTGCCAGCAGACAGGGGGCGCGGAATTCACCCCTCCACTTT,CASRQGARNSPLHF
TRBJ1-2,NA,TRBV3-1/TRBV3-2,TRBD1,TGTGCCAGCAGCCAAAGCGAGACAGGGCTTAGTGGCTACACCTTC,CASSQSETGLSGYTF
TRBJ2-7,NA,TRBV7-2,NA,TGTGCCAGCAGCTTCCCGGGAGGGACAGGGCACCACGAGCAGTACTTC,CASSFPGGTGHHEQYF
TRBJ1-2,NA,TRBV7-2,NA,TGTGCCAGCAGCCCCTCCTATGGCTACACCTTC,CASSPSYGYTF
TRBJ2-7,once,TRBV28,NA,TGTGCCAGCAGTTTCGAGGAGTCGCGCTACGAGCAGTACTTC,CASSFEESRYEQYF
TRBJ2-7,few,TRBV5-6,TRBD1,TGTGCCAGCGAACAGGGGGTTGGAGGCGAGCAGTACTTC,CASEQGVGGEQYF
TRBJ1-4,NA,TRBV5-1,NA,TGCGCCAGCAGCTTAAACAGAATTTATAGTGAAAAACTGTTTTTT,CASSLNRIYSEKLFF
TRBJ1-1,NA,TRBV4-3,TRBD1,TGCGCCAGCAGCCAAGGACAGGGGGCCAGGGGCACTGAAGCTTTCTTT,CASSQGQGARGTEAFF
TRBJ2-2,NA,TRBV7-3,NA,TGTGCCAGCAGTCATACGTCCGGGGAGCTGTTTTTT,CASSHTSGELFF
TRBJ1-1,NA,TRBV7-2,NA,TGTGCCAGCAGCCCCGGGGGGCTGCTCGGGACTGAAGCTTTCTTT,CASSPGGLLGTEAFF
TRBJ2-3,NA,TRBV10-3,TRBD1,TGTGCCATCAGTGACCAGGGGGCCTCAGATACGCAGTATTTT,CAISDQGASDTQYF
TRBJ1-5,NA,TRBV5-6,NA,TGTGCCAGCAGCTTGAGGGGAGCTTCCAATCAGCCCCAGCATTTT,CASSLRGASNQPQHF
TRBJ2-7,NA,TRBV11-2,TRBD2,TGTGCCAGCAGCCAAGGACTAGCGGGGGCCTACGAGCAGTACTTC,CASSQGLAGAYEQYF
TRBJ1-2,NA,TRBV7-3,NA,TGTGCCAGCAGCTTACCGGGGGGACATAGGGTATCCGGCTACACCTTC,CASSLPGGHRVSGYTF
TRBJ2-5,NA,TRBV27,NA,TGTGCCAGCAGTTCTCCCCTCGCGAACGCCTGGAACCAAGAGACCCAGTACTTC,CASSSPLANAWNQETQYF
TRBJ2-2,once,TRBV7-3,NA,TGTGCCAGCAGCTCCCTTACAGGGTCGACCGGGGAGCTGTTTTTT,CASSSLTGSTGELFF
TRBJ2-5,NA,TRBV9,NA,TGTGCCAGCAGCGTAGGTATTCAAGAGACCCAGTACTTC,CASSVGIQETQYF